This T cell receptor beta chain is from a study of blood T cell repertoires in COVID-19. Study summary: Material from acute and convalescent COVID-19 was sourced from the United States, Italy and Spain.

The CDR3 runs 16 residues. V lost 2 bases to trimming and J lost 5 bases; unmatched junction nucleotides: 8. Germline V gene lookup returns CDR1 MNHEY and CDR2 SVGAGI. Participants, about 18 to 90 years old, spanned around 25 US areas. Two negative PCRs, clearance, or symptom resolution had been documented for recovered Cohort 3 donors. In the authors' methods: Reference gene primer amplification yielded estimated nucleated cell counts. The repertoire was sequenced with immunoSEQ multiplex PCR; TCRdb's copy has only in-frame clones and lacks some. Clonal size and the V and J genes are those of that table, whereas D and trimming came from the DNA. This sample has hundreds of thousands of clones, with about 92% found just once.

The chain employs TRBV6-5 and TRBJ2-2, with 7 positions matching TRBD1. The TCR comes from a man in his 60s who had recovered from COVID-19. Sequenced sample: PBMCs or T cells enriched from blood (not recorded which). The CDR3 DNA sequence: TGTGCCAGCAGTTACGACAGGGTACCGGGGACCGGGGAGCTGTTTTTT. Encoded protein: CASSYDRVPGTGELFF.